What follows are 29 T cell receptor beta chains derived from one specimen sequenced in a study of OX40 agonist ivuxolimab in advanced cancers. Sequencing was performed with immunoSEQ multiplex PCR; in TCRdb, only in-frame clones are kept and a portion is missing. The sample carries some 40,000 clones, over 65% recorded once. The sequences come from CD4+ or CD8+ T cells sorted from blood, collected in a trial of the OX40 agonist ivuxolimab. These receptors all stem from an adult with an advanced solid tumor such as melanoma, head and neck, liver or kidney cancer.

The chain recombines TRBV6-6 with TRBJ2-7, with D unresolved. V was pared by 6 bases and J by 2 bases, with 14 bases between. From germline, CDR1 is MNHNY and CDR2 SVGAGI (reference sequence). CDR3 length equals 14 residues. CDR3 region: CASSHVVSAYEQYF. The DNA for the CDR3 is TGTGCCAGCAGCCACGTGGTGAGCGCCTACGAGCAGTACTTC.

The CDR3 loop reads CAITEFTYYGYTF. DNA for the CDR3: TGTGCCATCACGGAGTTCACTTACTATGGCTACACCTTC. The chain joins TRBV10-3 to TRBJ1-2; no clear D. The ends were cut back, 7 bases at V and 3 bases at J, with 12 bases in the middle. The CDR3 consists of 13 residues. Germline CDR1 and CDR2: ENHRY and SYGVKD.

The chain has TRBV30 and TRBJ1-2; possibly TRBD1 for D (5 bases). From germline, CDR1 is GTSNPN and CDR2 SVGIG (reference sequence). The CDR3 contains 12 residues. V was cut by 5 bases and J by 4 bases, with 11 bases left in between. The CDR3 region is CAWGVQGYGYTF. The CDR3 DNA is TGTGCCTGGGGGGTTCAGGGCTATGGCTACACCTTC.

The V call is TRBV7-9, the J call TRBJ2-5, with 8 bases fitting TRBD2. The V gene end was trimmed by 1 base and the J gene end by 4 bases; junction bases not matched to a gene: 14. The length of the CDR3 is 18 residues. Germline V CDR1 and CDR2: SEHNR, FQNEAQ (reference sequence). The chain's CDR3 is CASSLEGKAGAGRETQYF. CDR3 nucleotide sequence: TGTGCCAGCAGCTTAGAAGGGAAAGCGGGAGCGGGCAGAGAGACCCAGTACTTC. Combining the CDR3 with reference TRBV7-9 and TRBJ2-5 gives the whole variable domain DTGVSQNPRHKITKRGQNVTFRCDPISEHNRLYWYRQTLGQGPEFLTYFQNEAQLEKSRLLSDRFSAERPKGSFSTLEIQRTEQGDSAMYLCASSLEGKAGAGRETQYFGPGTRLLVL.

J is TRBJ2-2 and V is TRBV19, with 8 bases aligning to TRBD2. CDR3 length: 15 residues. After removal of 5 bases from V and 6 bases from J, the junction contained 8 bases not matched to a gene. Germline V CDR1 and CDR2: LNHDA, SQIVND (reference sequence). The CDR3 region is CASSWGVTSAGELFF. Here the CDR3 DNA reads TGTGCCAGTAGTTGGGGGGTGACTAGCGCCGGGGAGCTGTTTTTT.

With regard to this clone: An end of the junction does not agree with germline; a read error may underlie this. The genes are TRBV18 and TRBJ2-7; 12 nucleotides match TRBD2. CDR1 is KGHSH, CDR2 LQKENI, per germline. The CDR3 contains 17 residues. The CDR3 DNA sequence: TGTGCCAGCTCACCTGGCCTAGCGGGAGGGCCTAACTACGGGCAGTACTTC. Protein: CASSPGLAGGPNYGQYF.

This clone is a singleton in its sample. The chain carries TRBV4-1 and TRBJ2-1; TRBD2 matches 7 bases. V was pared by 2 bases and J by 11 bases, with 6 bases of the junction left unmatched. CDR3 length: 13 amino acids. The germline gives CDR1 MGHRA, CDR2 YSYEKL. CDR3 sequence: CASSQLGGSKQFF. The CDR3 DNA follows: TGCGCCAGCAGCCAACTCGGCGGGAGCAAGCAGTTCTTC.

This clone was observed a handful of times. V gene TRBV27 combines with J gene TRBJ1-1, with D uncertain. This CDR3 region has 9 residues. Germline CDR1 is MNHEY and CDR2 is SMNVEV (reference sequence). The V end lost 9 bases, the J end lost 6 bases, and 5 bases lay between the germline ends. DNA of the CDR3: TGTGCCAGGAAACCTGAAGCTTTCTTT. Amino acid sequence: CARKPEAFF.

The chain joins TRBV10-3 to TRBJ2-5, with 9 bases identical to TRBD1. The V and J ends lost 3 bases and 1 base, in that order; junction bases with no gene match: 3. The CDR3 covers 15 residues. Germline lookup yields CDR1 ENHRY and CDR2 SYGVKD. CDR3 sequence (DNA): TGTGCCATCAGTGAACCGGGACAGGGCCAAGAGACCCAGTACTTC. It encodes CAISEPGQGQETQYF.

This clone was counted a few times. V usage is TRBV30 and J usage is TRBJ1-1, with TRBD1 matching 8 bases. V dropped 5 bases and J dropped 0; count of bases not matched to a gene: 8. The CDR3 sequence is 15 residues long. Germline lookup yields CDR1 GTSNPN and CDR2 SVGIG (reference sequence). This chain's CDR3 is CAWEGGQGLNTEAFF. For the CDR3, the DNA is TGTGCCTGGGAGGGCGGACAGGGCTTGAACACTGAAGCTTTCTTT.

The chain recombines TRBV11-2 with TRBJ1-3; the D is unclear. Germline lookup yields CDR1 SGHAT and CDR2 FQNNGV. This CDR3 region has 14 residues. The ends were cut back, 0 bases at V and 0 bases at J, with 3 bases in the middle. CDR3 sequence reads: CASSLDISGNTIYF. The CDR3 DNA reads as TGTGCCAGCAGCTTAGACATCTCTGGAAACACCATATATTTT. The complete variable domain, with remaining parts taken from reference TRBV11-2 and TRBJ1-3, reads EAGVAQSPRYKIIEKRQSVAFWCNPISGHATLYWYQQILGQGPKLLIQFQNNGVVDDSQLPKDRFSAERLKGVDSTLKIQPAKLEDSAVYLCASSLDISGNTIYFGEGSWLTVV.

The chain has TRBV30 and TRBJ1-1, with no clear D. V was pared by 3 bases and J by 0 bases, with 8 bases between. The CDR3 has 13 amino acids. Germline CDR1 is GTSNPN and CDR2 is SVGIG (reference sequence). This CDR3 is CAWSGKMNTEAFF. Here the CDR3 DNA reads TGTGCCTGGAGCGGGAAAATGAACACTGAAGCTTTCTTT.

The CDR3 protein is CASSRDIRGETQYF. DNA of the CDR3: TGTGCCAGCAGCCGAGACATTCGGGGAGAGACCCAGTACTTC. The V and J genes are TRBV7-9 and TRBJ2-5; possible D gene TRBD2, 5 bases. The CDR3 runs to 14 residues. V was trimmed by 5 bases and J by 4 bases, leaving 14 bases between them. CDR1 SEHNR and CDR2 FQNEAQ come from the germline V gene (reference sequence).

The chain recombines TRBV7-3 with TRBJ2-3; D uncertain. The CDR3 runs 15 residues. V was clipped by 6 bases and J by 1 base, with 14 bases between them. Germline V gene lookup returns CDR1 SGHTA and CDR2 FQGTGA. The CDR3 reads CASSFDTAGTDTQYF. The CDR3 nucleotides are TGTGCCAGCAGTTTTGACACCGCGGGCACAGATACGCAGTATTTT.

The CDR3 nucleotides read TGTGCCAGCAGCTTGTGGCTAGCGGGACCAGATACGCAGTATTTT. This encodes CASSLWLAGPDTQYF. The J gene is TRBJ2-3, the V gene TRBV5-6; 9 nucleotides align to TRBD2. Germline V gene data show CDR1 as SGHDT and CDR2 as YYEEEE. Losses at the gene ends were 1 base for V and 4 bases for J; bases not matched to a gene: 4. This CDR3 spans 15 amino acids.

In this sample, this clone turned up a few times. The CDR3, as DNA: TGTGCCAGCTCACCACAGCGGACACTAGATCAGCCCCAGCATTTT. Encoded protein: CASSPQRTLDQPQHF. This sequence joins TRBV18 and TRBJ1-5, with D possibly TRBD1 on 5 matching bases. CDR3 length equals 15 residues. Germline CDR1 and CDR2: KGHSH and LQKENI. V was clipped by 1 base and J by 5 bases, with 12 bases between them.

In this sample, this clone turned up a few times. This sequence joins TRBV15 and TRBJ1-4; D uncertain. V lost 1 base, J lost 8 bases, and 14 bases lay in between. The germline gives CDR1 LNHNV, CDR2 YYDKDF (reference sequence). This CDR3 region has 15 residues. The CDR3 loop reads CATSRVGSGREKLFF. DNA for the CDR3: TGTGCCACCAGCAGAGTCGGCAGCGGAAGGGAAAAACTGTTTTTT.

J is TRBJ2-2 and V is TRBV4-3; TRBD2 matches 12 bases. This CDR3 is 19 amino acids long. Trimming cost V 0 bases and J 4 bases; bases outside gene matches: 9. The V gene's germline CDR1 is LGHNA and CDR2 YSLEER. The CDR3 sequence: CASSQEPSGRAAGTGELFF. CDR3 DNA sequence: TGCGCCAGCAGCCAAGAGCCTAGCGGGAGGGCCGCGGGCACCGGGGAGCTGTTTTTT.

V and J are TRBV30 and TRBJ1-1; D is perhaps TRBD1 (5 bases). The V end was cut by 0 bases, the J end by 0 bases, with 5 bases between. Germline V CDR1 and CDR2: GTSNPN, SVGIG (reference sequence). This CDR3 has 13 residues. CDR3 sequence reads: CAWSVQVNTEAFF. Here the CDR3 DNA reads TGTGCCTGGAGTGTACAGGTGAACACTGAAGCTTTCTTT.

The count of this clone is one. The chain carries TRBV7-9 and TRBJ2-3; D tentatively fits TRBD1 or TRBD2 (5 bases each). V lost 5 bases and J 4 bases, leaving 13 bases between the germline ends. From germline, CDR1 is SEHNR and CDR2 FQNEAQ (reference sequence). This CDR3 has 14 amino acids. CDR3 nucleotides: TGTGCCAGCAGCATCCGGGACGGGTCAGATACGCAGTATTTT. It yields the protein CASSIRDGSDTQYF.

This clone turned up a few times. This rearrangement joins TRBV19 to TRBJ1-2; no clear D gene. Germline values: CDR1 LNHDA, CDR2 SQIVND (reference sequence). This CDR3 spans 15 amino acids. V was shortened by 5 bases and J by 4 bases, with 17 bases between the two germline ends. For the CDR3, the DNA is TGTGCCAGTAGTGCCTATGAGGGCGCGGGCTATGGCTACACCTTC. It is translated as CASSAYEGAGYGYTF. The entire variable domain, with the rest obtained from reference TRBV19 and TRBJ1-2, is as follows: DGGITQSPKYLFRKEGQNVTLSCEQNLNHDAMYWYRQDPGQGLRLIYYSQIVNDFQKGDIAEGYSVSREKKESFPLTVTSAQKNPTAFYLCASSAYEGAGYGYTFGSGTRLTVV.

This clone ranks as medium-sized. This chain connects TRBV4-2 to TRBJ1-1; D gene uncertain. Germline V gene data show CDR1 as LGHNA and CDR2 as YNFKEQ. CDR3 length: 14 amino acids. V was cut by 4 bases and J by 2 bases, with 11 bases left in between. CDR3 nucleotides: TGTGCCAGCAGCCCGCCACTCGGCAACACTGAAGCTTTCTTT. It yields the protein CASSPPLGNTEAFF.

The CDR3 region is CASSPTLGEHEQYF. The CDR3 DNA is TGTGCCAGCTCACCAACTCTGGGTGAACACGAGCAGTACTTC. This rearrangement joins TRBV18 to TRBJ2-7; D ambiguous. The CDR3 has 14 amino acids. The germline gives CDR1 KGHSH, CDR2 LQKENI. The V and J ends lost 2 bases and 5 bases respectively, with 13 bases between them.

The J gene is TRBJ2-1, the V gene TRBV18, with TRBD2 identical over 10 bases. CDR1 and CDR2 (germline): KGHSH, LQKENI. CDR3 size: 17 residues. J was trimmed by 5 bases and V by 3 bases; bases with no gene match: 10. The CDR3, as DNA: TGTGCCAGCTCACCCCGGAACCTAGCGGGAGTAGACAATGAGCAGTTCTTC. This codes for CASSPRNLAGVDNEQFF.

The CDR3 sequence: CATSLDRANYGYTF. The CDR3 bases are TGTGCCACCAGCTTAGACAGGGCCAACTATGGCTACACCTTC. The J gene is TRBJ1-2, the V gene TRBV15; 7 positions match TRBD1. The CDR3 contains 14 residues. Germline CDR1 reads LNHNV; CDR2 reads YYDKDF (reference sequence). V gave up 5 bases and J gave up 2 bases; unmatched junction bases: 5.

The chain has TRBV14 and TRBJ2-1; 9 positions agree with TRBD2. The V and J ends lost 0 bases and 7 bases, in that order; junction bases with no gene match: 7. The CDR3 has 16 residues. Per the germline V gene, CDR1 is SGHDN and CDR2 is FVKESK. In DNA, the CDR3 is TGTGCCAGCAGCCAAGATAGCGGGAGTCTGTGGAATGAGCAGTTCTTC. Its protein product is CASSQDSGSLWNEQFF.

The gene calls are TRBV6-1 and TRBJ1-5; no definite D call. From germline, CDR1 is MNHNS and CDR2 SASEGT. V was pared by 6 bases and J by 2 bases, with 5 bases between. This CDR3 has 12 amino acids. The DNA for the CDR3 is TGTGCCAGCAGCCCACGCAATCAGCCCCAGCATTTT. Translating it yields CASSPRNQPQHF.

V is TRBV28 and J is TRBJ2-1; 8 bases fit TRBD2. Germline V gives CDR1 MDHEN, CDR2 SYDVKM. J lost 4 bases, V lost 6 bases, and 5 bases had no gene match. This CDR3 has 14 amino acids. For the CDR3, the DNA is TGTGCCAGCAGGAGTGGCGGGAGGTACAATGAGCAGTTCTTC. Translating it yields CASRSGGRYNEQFF.

This rearrangement joins TRBV5-5 to TRBJ2-2; D not resolved. This CDR3 is built from 14 residues. Deletions cut 0 bases from V and 1 base from J, with 4 bases between. The germline CDR1 and CDR2 sequences are SGHKS and YYEKEE (reference sequence). The CDR3 protein is CASSLARNTGELFF. CDR3 sequence (DNA): TGTGCCAGCAGCTTGGCAAGGAACACCGGGGAGCTGTTTTTT.